What follows are 2 T cell receptor beta chains derived from one specimen sequenced in a study of blood T cell repertoires in COVID-19. This table comes from immunoSEQ multiplex PCR, and its TCRdb copy is limited to in-frame clones, with some not included. The data hold under 250,000 clones, with 85% to 90% observed a single time. Sequencing input: PBMCs or T cells enriched from blood (not recorded which). These receptors originate from a woman aged 18-30 years in a cohort exposed to, infected with or recovered from COVID-19 (not recorded which).

In this sample, this clone turned up a few times. The CDR3 DNA reads TGTGCCAGCAGCCCCCGAGGGGGAGAACAAAGTGAGCAGTTCTTC. This codes for CASSPRGGEQSEQFF. The chain recombines TRBV11-2 with TRBJ2-1; a possible D gene is TRBD1 (6 bases). The CDR3 runs to 15 residues. Germline V CDR1 and CDR2: SGHAT, FQNNGV. Trimming took off 5 bases at V and 9 bases at J, with 20 bases between the two ends. The full variable domain, with the rest looked up from reference TRBV11-2 and TRBJ2-1, is EAGVAQSPRYKIIEKRQSVAFWCNPISGHATLYWYQQILGQGPKLLIQFQNNGVVDDSQLPKDRFSAERLKGVDSTLKIQPAKLEDSAVYLCASSPRGGEQSEQFFGPGTRLTVL.

The CDR3 region has the DNA TGTGCCAGCAGCTTGGGATCCGGACTGGCTCGGGATGAGCAGTTCTTC. Its translation is CASSLGSGLARDEQFF. V gene TRBV7-9 combines with J gene TRBJ2-1, with a weak D call TRBD2 (5 bases). V was pared by 3 bases and J by 8 bases, with 20 bases between. Germline CDR1 reads SEHNR; CDR2 reads FQNEAQ (reference sequence). The CDR3 contains 16 residues.